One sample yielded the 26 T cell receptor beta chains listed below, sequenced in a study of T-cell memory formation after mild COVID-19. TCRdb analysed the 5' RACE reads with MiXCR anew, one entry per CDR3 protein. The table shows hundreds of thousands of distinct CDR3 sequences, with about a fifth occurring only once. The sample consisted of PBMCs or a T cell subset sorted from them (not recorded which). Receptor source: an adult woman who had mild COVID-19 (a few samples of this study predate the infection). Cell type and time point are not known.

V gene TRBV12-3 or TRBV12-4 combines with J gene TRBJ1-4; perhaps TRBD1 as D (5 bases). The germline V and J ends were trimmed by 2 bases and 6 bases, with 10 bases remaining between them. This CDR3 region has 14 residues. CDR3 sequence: CASSLSGFDEKLFF. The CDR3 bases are TGTGCCAGCAGTTTATCAGGGTTTGATGAAAAACTGTTTTTT.

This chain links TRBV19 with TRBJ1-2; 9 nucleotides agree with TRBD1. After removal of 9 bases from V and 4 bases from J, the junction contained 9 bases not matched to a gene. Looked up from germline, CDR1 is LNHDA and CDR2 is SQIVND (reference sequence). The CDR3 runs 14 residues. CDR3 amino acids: CARGTGGYIYGYTF. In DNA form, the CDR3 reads TGTGCCAGGGGTACAGGGGGCTATATCTATGGCTACACCTTC.

The CDR3 here is CSARDLVPRNTEAFF. The CDR3 coding sequence is TGCAGTGCTAGAGATCTGGTCCCGAGGAACACTGAAGCTTTCTTT. The chain links TRBV20-1 to TRBJ1-1; D is unresolved. CDR1 DFQATT and CDR2 SNEGSKA come from the germline V gene (reference sequence). The CDR3 runs 15 residues. With 0 bases removed from V and 1 base from J, the gap between germline ends came to 12 bases.

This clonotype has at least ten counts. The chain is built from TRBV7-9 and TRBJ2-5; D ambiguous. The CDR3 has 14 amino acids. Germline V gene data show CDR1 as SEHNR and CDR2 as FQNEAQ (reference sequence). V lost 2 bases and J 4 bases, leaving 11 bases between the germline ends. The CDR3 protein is CASSLLGLLETQYF. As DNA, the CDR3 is TGTGCCAGCAGCTTACTAGGGCTCCTAGAGACCCAGTACTTC.

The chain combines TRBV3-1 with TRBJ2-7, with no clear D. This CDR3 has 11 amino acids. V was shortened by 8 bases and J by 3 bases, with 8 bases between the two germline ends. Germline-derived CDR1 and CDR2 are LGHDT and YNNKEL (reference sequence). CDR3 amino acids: CASGVGYEQYF. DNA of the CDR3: TGTGCCAGCGGGGTGGGCTACGAGCAGTACTTC.

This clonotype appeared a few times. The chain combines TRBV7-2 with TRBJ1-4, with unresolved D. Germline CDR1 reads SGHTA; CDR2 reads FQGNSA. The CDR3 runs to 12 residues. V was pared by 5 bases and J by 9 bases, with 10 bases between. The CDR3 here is CASSANGQKLFF. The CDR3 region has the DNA TGTGCCAGCAGCGCAAACGGACAAAAACTGTTTTTT.

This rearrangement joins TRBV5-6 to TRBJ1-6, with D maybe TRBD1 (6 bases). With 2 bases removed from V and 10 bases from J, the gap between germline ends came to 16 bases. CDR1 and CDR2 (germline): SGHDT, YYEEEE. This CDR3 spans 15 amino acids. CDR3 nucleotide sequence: TGTGCCAGCAGCTTAGGAGGGGGGTTTCGCTCACCCCTCCACTTT. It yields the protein CASSLGGGFRSPLHF.

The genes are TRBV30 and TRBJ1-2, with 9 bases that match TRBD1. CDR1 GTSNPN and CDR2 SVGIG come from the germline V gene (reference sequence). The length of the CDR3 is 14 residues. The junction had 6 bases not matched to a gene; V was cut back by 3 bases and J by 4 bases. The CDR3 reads CAWRKQGAGYGYTF. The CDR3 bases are TGTGCCTGGAGGAAACAGGGGGCTGGCTATGGCTACACCTTC.

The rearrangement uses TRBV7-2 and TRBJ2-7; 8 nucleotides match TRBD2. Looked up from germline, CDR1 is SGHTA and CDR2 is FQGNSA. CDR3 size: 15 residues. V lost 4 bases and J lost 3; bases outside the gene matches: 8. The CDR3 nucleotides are TGTGCCAGCAGCTCCAGCACCGGGACTAGCTACGAGCAGTACTTC. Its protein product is CASSSSTGTSYEQYF.

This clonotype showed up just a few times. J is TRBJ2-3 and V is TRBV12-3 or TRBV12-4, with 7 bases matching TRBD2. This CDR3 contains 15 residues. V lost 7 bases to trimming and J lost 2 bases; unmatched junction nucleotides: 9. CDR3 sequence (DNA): TGTGCCAGCAACCTTGGGGGAGGGTACACAGATACGCAGTATTTT. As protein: CASNLGGGYTDTQYF.

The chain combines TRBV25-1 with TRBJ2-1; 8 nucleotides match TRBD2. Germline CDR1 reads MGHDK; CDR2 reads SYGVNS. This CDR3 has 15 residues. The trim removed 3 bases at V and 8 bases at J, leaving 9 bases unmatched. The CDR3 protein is CASSDGAGVLDEQFF. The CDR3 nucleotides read TGTGCCAGCAGTGATGGAGCGGGAGTACTCGATGAGCAGTTCTTC.

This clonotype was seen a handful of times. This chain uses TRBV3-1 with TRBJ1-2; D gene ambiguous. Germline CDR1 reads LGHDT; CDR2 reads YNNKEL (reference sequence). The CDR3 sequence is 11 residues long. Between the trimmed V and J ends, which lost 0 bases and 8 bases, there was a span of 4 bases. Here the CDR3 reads CASSQDHGYTF. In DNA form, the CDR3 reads TGTGCCAGCAGCCAAGATCACGGCTACACCTTC.

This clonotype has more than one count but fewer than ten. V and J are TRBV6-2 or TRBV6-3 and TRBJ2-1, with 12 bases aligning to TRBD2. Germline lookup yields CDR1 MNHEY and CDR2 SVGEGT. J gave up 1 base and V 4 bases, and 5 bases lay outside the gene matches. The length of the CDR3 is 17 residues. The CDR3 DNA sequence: TGTGCCAGCAGTTCCCGGACTAGCGGGGTTTCCTACAATGAGCAGTTCTTC. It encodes CASSSRTSGVSYNEQFF.

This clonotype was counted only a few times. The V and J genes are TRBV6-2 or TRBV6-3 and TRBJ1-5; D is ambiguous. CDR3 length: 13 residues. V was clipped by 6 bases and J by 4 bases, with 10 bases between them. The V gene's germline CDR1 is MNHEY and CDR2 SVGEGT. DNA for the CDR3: TGTGCCAGCAGCCCCTGGCGAAATCAGCCCCAGCATTTT. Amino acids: CASSPWRNQPQHF.

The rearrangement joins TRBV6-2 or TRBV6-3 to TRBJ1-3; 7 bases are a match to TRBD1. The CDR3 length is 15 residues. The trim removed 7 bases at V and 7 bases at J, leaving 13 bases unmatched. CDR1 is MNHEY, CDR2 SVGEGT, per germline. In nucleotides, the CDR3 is TGTGCCAGCAAGGGACGACAGGGACAAGGTAACACCATATATTTT. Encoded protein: CASKGRQGQGNTIYF.

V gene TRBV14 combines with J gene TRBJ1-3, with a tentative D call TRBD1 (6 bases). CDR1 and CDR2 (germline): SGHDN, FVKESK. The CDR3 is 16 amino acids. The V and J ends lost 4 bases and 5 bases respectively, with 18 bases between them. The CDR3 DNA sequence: TGTGCCAGCAGCCCCCGGGACACCGTCTACAGAAACACCATATATTTT. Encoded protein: CASSPRDTVYRNTIYF.

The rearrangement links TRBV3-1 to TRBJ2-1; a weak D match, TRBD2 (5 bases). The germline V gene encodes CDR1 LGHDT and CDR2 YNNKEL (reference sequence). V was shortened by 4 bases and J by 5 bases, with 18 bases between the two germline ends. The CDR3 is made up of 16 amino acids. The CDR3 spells CASSPLEDTPHNEQFF. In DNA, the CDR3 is TGTGCCAGCAGCCCCCTGGAGGATACCCCCCACAATGAGCAGTTCTTC.

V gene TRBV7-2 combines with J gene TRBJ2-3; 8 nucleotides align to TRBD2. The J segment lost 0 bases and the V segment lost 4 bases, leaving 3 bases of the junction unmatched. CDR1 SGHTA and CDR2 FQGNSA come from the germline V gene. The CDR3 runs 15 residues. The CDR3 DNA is TGTGCCAGCAGCTATAGCGGGACTAGCACAGATACGCAGTATTTT. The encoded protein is CASSYSGTSTDTQYF.

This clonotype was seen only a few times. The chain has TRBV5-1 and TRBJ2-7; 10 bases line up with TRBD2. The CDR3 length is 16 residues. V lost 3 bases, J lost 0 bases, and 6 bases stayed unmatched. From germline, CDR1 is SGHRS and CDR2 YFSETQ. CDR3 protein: CASSYPASGGSYEQYF. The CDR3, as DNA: TGCGCCAGCAGCTACCCGGCTAGCGGGGGCTCCTACGAGCAGTACTTC.

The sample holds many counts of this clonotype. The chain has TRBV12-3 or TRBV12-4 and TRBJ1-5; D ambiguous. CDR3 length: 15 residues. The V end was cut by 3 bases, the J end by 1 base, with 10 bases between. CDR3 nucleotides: TGTGCCAGCAGTTTGGACGGATTGAGCAATCAGCCCCAGCATTTT. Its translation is CASSLDGLSNQPQHF.

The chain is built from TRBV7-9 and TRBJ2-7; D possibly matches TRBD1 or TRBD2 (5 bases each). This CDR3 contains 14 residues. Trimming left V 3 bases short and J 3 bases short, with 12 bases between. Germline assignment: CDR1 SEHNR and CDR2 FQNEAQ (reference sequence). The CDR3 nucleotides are TGTGCCAGCAGCTTGACGGGACCAATCTACGAGCAGTACTTC. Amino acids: CASSLTGPIYEQYF. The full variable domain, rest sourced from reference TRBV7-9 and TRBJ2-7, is DTGVSQNPRHKITKRGQNVTFRCDPISEHNRLYWYRQTLGQGPEFLTYFQNEAQLEKSRLLSDRFSAERPKGSFSTLEIQRTEQGDSAMYLCASSLTGPIYEQYFGPGTRLTVT.

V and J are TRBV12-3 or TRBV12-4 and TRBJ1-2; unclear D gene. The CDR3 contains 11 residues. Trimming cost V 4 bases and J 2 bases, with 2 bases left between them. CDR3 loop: CASSWNYGYTF. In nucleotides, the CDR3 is TGTGCCAGCAGTTGGAACTATGGCTACACCTTC.

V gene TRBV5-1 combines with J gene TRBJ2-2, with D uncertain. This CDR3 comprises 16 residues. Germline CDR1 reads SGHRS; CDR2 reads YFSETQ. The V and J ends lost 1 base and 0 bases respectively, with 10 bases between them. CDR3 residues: CASSLFWTANTGELFF. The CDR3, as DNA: TGCGCCAGCAGCTTGTTCTGGACCGCGAACACCGGGGAGCTGTTTTTT.

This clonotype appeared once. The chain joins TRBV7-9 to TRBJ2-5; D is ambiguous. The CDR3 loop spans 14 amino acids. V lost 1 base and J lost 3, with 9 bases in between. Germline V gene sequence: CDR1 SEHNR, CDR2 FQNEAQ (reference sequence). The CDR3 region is CASSLDWVEETQYF. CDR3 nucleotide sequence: TGTGCCAGCAGCTTAGATTGGGTAGAAGAGACCCAGTACTTC.

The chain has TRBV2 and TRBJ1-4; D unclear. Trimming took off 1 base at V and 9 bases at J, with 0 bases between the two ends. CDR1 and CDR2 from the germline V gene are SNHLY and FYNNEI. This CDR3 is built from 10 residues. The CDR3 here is CASSEEKLFF. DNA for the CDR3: TGTGCCAGCAGTGAAGAAAAACTGTTTTTT.

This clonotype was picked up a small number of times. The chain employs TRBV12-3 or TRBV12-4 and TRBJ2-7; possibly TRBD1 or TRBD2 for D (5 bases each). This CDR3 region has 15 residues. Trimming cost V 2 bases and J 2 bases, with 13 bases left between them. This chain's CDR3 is CASSLYGTDTYEQYF. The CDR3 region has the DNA TGTGCCAGCAGTTTATACGGGACGGATACCTACGAGCAGTACTTC.